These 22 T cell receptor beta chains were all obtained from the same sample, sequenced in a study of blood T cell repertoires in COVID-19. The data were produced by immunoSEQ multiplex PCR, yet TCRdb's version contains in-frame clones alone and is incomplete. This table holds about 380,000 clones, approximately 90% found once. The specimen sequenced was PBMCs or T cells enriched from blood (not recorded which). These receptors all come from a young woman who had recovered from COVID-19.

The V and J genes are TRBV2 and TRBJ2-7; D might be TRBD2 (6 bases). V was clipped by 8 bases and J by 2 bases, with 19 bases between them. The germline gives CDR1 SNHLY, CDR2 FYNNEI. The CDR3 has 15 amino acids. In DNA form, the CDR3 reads TGTGCCAGCGGGGGGATTGCGGCAGAACCCTACGAGCAGTACTTC. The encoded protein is CASGGIAAEPYEQYF.

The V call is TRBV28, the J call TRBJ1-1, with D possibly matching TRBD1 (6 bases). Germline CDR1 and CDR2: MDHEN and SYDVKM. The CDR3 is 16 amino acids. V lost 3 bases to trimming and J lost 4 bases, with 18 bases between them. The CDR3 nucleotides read TGTGCCAGCAGTTTTGGGCAGGGGATATCATCCACTGAAGCTTTCTTT. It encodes CASSFGQGISSTEAFF.

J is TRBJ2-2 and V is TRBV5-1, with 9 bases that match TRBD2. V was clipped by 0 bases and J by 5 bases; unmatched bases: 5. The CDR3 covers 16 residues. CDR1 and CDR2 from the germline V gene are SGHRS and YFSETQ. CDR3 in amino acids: CASSLVVSGGTGELFF. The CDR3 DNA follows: TGCGCCAGCAGCTTGGTAGTTAGCGGGGGAACCGGGGAGCTGTTTTTT. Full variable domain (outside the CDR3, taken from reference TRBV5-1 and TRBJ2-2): KAGVTQTPRYLIKTRGQQVTLSCSPISGHRSVSWYQQTPGQGLQFLFEYFSETQRNKGNFPGRFSGRQFSNSRSEMNVSTLELGDSALYLCASSLVVSGGTGELFFGEGSRLTVL.

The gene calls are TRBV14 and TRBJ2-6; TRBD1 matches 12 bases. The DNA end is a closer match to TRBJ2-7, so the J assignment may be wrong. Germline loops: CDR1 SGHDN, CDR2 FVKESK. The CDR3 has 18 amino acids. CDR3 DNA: TGTGCCAGCAGTGAGGGACAGGGGGCGTCCCGAACATTCTACGAGCAGTACTTC. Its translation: CASSEGQGASRTFYEQYF.

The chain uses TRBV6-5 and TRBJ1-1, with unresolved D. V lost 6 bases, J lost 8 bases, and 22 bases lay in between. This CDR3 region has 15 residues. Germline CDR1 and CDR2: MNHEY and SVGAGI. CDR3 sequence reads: CASSLKGRSGEEAFF. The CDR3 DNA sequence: TGTGCCAGCAGCTTAAAAGGGAGGTCTGGCGAAGAAGCTTTCTTT.

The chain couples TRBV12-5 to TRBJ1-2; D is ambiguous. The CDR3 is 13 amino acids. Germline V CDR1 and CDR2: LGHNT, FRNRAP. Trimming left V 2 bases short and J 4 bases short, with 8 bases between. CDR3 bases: TGTGCTAGTGGTTTGACCCGGGGCTATGGCTACACCTTC. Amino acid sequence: CASGLTRGYGYTF.

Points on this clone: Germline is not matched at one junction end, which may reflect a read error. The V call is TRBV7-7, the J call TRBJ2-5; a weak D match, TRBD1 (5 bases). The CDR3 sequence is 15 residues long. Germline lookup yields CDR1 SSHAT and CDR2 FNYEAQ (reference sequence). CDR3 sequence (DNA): TGTGCTAGCAGCTCGCCTCTGACAGAAGGGCCGACTCAGTACTTC. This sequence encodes CASSSPLTEGPTQYF.

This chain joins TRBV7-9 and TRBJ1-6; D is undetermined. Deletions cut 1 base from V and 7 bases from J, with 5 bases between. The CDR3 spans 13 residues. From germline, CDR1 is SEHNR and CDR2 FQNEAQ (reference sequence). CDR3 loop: CASSLDSNSPLHF. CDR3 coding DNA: TGTGCCAGCAGCTTAGATTCGAATTCACCCCTCCACTTT. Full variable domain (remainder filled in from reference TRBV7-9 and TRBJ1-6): DTGVSQNPRHKITKRGQNVTFRCDPISEHNRLYWYRQTLGQGPEFLTYFQNEAQLEKSRLLSDRFSAERPKGSFSTLEIQRTEQGDSAMYLCASSLDSNSPLHFGNGTRLTVT.

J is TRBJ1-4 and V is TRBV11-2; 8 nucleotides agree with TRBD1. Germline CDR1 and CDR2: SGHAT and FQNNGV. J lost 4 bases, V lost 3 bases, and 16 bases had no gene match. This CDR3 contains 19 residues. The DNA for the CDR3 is TGTGCCAGCAGCTTGTCGGGACAGGCCCCGAGCGAGGATAATGAAAAACTGTTTTTT. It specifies CASSLSGQAPSEDNEKLFF.

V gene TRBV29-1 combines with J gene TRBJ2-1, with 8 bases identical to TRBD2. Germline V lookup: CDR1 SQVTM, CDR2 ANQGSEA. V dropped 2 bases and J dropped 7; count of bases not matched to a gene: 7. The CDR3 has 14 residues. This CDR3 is CSVESLAGRNEQFF. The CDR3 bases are TGCAGCGTTGAAAGTCTAGCGGGTCGGAATGAGCAGTTCTTC.

This CDR3 is CASSPLDKLYEQYF. The CDR3 nucleotides are TGCGCCAGCAGCCCCCTGGACAAACTTTACGAGCAGTACTTC. The chain has TRBV5-1 and TRBJ2-7; possibly TRBD1 for D (5 bases). This CDR3 is 14 amino acids long. With 4 bases removed from V and 4 bases from J, the gap between germline ends came to 15 bases. CDR1 and CDR2 from the germline V gene are SGHRS and YFSETQ.

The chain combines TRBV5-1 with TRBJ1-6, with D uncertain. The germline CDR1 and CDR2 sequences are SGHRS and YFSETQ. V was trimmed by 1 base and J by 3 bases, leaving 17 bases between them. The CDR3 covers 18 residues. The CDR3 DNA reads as TGCGCCAGCAGCTTGAAATCCTGGCGAAGAGGCTATAATTCACCCCTCCACTTT. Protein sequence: CASSLKSWRRGYNSPLHF.

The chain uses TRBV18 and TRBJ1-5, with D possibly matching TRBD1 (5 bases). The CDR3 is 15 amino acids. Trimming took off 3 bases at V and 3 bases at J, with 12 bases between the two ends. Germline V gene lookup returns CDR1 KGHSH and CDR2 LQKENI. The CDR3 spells CASSPQTATNQPQHF. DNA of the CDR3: TGTGCCAGCTCACCCCAGACAGCTACCAATCAGCCCCAGCATTTT.

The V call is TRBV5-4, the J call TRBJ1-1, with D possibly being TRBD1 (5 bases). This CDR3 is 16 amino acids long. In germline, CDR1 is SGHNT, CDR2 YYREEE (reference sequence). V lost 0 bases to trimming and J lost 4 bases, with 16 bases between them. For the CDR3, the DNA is TGTGCCAGCAGCTTGGATGGGGAAGGGCAGGGCACTGAAGCTTTCTTT. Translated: CASSLDGEGQGTEAFF.

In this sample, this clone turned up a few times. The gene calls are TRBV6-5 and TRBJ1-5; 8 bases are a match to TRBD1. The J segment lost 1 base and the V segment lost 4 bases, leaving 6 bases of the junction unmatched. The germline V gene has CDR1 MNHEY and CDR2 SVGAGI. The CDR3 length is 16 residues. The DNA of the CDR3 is TGTGCCAGCAGTTCCCGGACAGGGACAAGCAATCAGCCCCAGCATTTT. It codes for CASSSRTGTSNQPQHF.

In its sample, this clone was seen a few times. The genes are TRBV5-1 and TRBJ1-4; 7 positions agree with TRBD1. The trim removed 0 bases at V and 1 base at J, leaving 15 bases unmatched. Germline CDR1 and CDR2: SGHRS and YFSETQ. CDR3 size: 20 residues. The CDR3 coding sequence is TGCGCCAGCAGCTTGGGATTGTCCCGACAGGGAACGGTAACTAATGAAAAACTGTTTTTT. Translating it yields CASSLGLSRQGTVTNEKLFF.

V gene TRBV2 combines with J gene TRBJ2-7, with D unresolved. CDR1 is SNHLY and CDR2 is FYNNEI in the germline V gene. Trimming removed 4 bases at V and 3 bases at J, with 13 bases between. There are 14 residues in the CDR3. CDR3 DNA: TGTGCCAGCAGTGTGGGCCTGAAAGACTACGAGCAGTACTTC. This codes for CASSVGLKDYEQYF.

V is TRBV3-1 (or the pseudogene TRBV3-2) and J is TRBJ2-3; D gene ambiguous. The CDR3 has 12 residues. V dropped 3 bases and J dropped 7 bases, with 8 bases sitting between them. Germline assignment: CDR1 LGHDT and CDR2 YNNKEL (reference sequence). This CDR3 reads CASSQSANTQYF. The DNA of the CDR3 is TGTGCCAGCAGCCAGTCCGCGAATACGCAGTATTTT.

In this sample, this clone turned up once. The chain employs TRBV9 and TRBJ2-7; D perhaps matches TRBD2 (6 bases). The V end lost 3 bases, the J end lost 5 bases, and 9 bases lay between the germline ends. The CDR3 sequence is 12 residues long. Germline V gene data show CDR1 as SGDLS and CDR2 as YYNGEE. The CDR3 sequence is CASSGGENEQYF. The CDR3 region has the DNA TGTGCCAGCAGCGGGGGGGAGAACGAGCAGTACTTC.

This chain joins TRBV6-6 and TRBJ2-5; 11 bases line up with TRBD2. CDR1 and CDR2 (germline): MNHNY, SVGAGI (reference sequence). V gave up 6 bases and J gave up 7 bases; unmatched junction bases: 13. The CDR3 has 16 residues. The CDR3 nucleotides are TGTGCCAGCAGCCCCGGGGCTAGCGGGGGGTCCGGGACCCAGTACTTC. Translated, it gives CASSPGASGGSGTQYF.

The CDR3: CASTRIPEGRSPLHF. The CDR3 DNA reads as TGTGCCAGCACCCGAATCCCGGAGGGGCGGTCACCCCTCCACTTT. The rearrangement joins TRBV6-5 to TRBJ1-6; D perhaps matches TRBD1 (5 bases). V was trimmed by 7 bases and J by 10 bases, leaving 20 bases between them. This CDR3 contains 15 residues. Germline-derived CDR1 and CDR2 are MNHEY and SVGAGI.

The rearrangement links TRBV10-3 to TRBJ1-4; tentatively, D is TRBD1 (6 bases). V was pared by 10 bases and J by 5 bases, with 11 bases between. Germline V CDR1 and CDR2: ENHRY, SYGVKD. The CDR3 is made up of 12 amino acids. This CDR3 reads CATRGQNEKLFF. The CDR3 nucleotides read TGTGCCACCCGGGGACAAAATGAAAAACTGTTTTTT.